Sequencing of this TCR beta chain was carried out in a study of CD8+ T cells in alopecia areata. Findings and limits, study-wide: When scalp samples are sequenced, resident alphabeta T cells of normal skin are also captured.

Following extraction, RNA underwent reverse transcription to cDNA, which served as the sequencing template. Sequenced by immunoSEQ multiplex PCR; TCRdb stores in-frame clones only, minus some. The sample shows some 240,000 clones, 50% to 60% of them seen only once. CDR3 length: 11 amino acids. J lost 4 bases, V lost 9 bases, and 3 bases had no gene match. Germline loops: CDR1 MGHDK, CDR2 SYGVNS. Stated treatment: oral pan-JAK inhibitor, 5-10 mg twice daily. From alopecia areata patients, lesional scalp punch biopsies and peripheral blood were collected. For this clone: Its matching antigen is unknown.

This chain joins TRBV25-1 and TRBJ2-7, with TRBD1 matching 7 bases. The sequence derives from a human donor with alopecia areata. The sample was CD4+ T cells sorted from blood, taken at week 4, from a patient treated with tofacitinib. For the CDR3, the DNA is TGTGCCAGTCTACAGGGGTACGAGCAGTACTTC. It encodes CASLQGYEQYF.